These T cell receptor beta chains were read from a single sample in a study of breast tumors, draining lymph nodes, adjacent tissues. From the multiplex PCR reads, TCRdb called clonotypes with MiXCR, one entry per CDR3 protein. This table has 45,000 to 65,000 distinct CDR3 sequences, less than 55% appearing once. Sample: breast tumor tissue. These receptors were obtained from a female donor with breast cancer. Some clones in this sample may be carry-over from other donors' samples. The CDR3 runs from the conserved cysteine through the conserved F or W. A D gene is named only where the DNA matches it firmly. The size of a clone is reported for some rows only, either as once, few or many, or as a class for expanded clones.

D,V,J,size,CDR3,DNA
.,TRBV20-1,TRBJ1-3,once,CSAPSSVSGNTIYF,TGCAGTGCCCCAAGCAGTGTCTCTGGAAACACCATATATTTT
.,TRBV6-1,TRBJ2-3,many,CASSEQAGSTDTQYF,TGTGCCAGCAGTGAACAAGCGGGCAGCACAGATACGCAGTATTTT
.,TRBV5-1,TRBJ1-3,.,CASSVVGAGNTIYF,TGCGCCAGCAGCGTCGTGGGCGCTGGAAACACCATATATTTT
TRBD2,TRBV19,TRBJ2-1,many,CASSKLAGVKNEQFF,TGTGCCAGTAGTAAGCTAGCGGGCGTAAAAAATGAGCAGTTCTTC
TRBD1,TRBV29-1,TRBJ1-1,many,CSVNRGGATEAFF,TGCAGCGTCAACAGGGGTGGGGCCACTGAAGCTTTCTTT
TRBD1,TRBV6-5,TRBJ1-1,few,CASSFKGQLNTEAFF,TGTGCCAGCAGTTTTAAGGGACAGCTGAACACTGAAGCTTTCTTT
TRBD1,TRBV4-3,TRBJ1-2,.,CASSRDLAQGVTNYGYTF,TGCGCCAGCAGCCGAGATTTAGCACAGGGGGTGACAAACTATGGCTACACCTTC
.,TRBV5-1,TRBJ1-3,.,CASSLDGTSGNTIYF,TGCGCCAGCAGCTTGGATGGAACCTCTGGAAACACCATATATTTT
TRBD1,TRBV15,TRBJ2-1,many,CATSSDGTGMSDEQFF,TGTGCCACCAGCTCCGATGGGACAGGGATGTCCGATGAGCAGTTCTTC
TRBD2,TRBV20-1,TRBJ2-1,medium-sized,CSAREFSGRGVNEQFF,TGCAGTGCTCGGGAGTTCAGCGGGAGAGGAGTTAATGAGCAGTTCTTC
TRBD1,TRBV5-1,TRBJ2-2,many,CASSQTGTVVTGELFF,TGCGCCAGCAGCCAGACCGGGACAGTTGTTACCGGGGAGCTGTTTTTT
.,TRBV12-3/TRBV12-4,TRBJ1-4,.,CASSLRTVGEKLFF,TGTGCCAGCAGTTTGAGGACAGTGGGTGAAAAACTGTTTTTT
.,TRBV11-2,TRBJ2-7,many,CASSPTFISYEQYF,TGTGCCAGCAGCCCAACTTTTATCTCCTACGAGCAGTACTTC
.,TRBV19,TRBJ1-4,many,CASSHGEKLFF,TGTGCCAGTAGCCATGGTGAAAAACTGTTTTTT
TRBD2,TRBV5-6,TRBJ2-3,.,CASSFGLAGFTDTQYF,TGTGCCAGCAGCTTCGGACTAGCGGGATTCACAGATACGCAGTATTTT
.,TRBV11-2,TRBJ2-6,.,CASSFPGATVLTF,TGTGCCAGCAGCTTTCCTGGGGCCACCGTCCTGACTTTC
.,TRBV25-1,TRBJ1-2,.,CASSESPAVYGYTF,TGTGCCAGCAGTGAATCACCGGCAGTCTATGGCTACACCTTC
.,TRBV20-1,TRBJ2-7,many,CSAWGRASGGGSGEQYF,TGCAGTGCCTGGGGTAGGGCTAGCGGAGGGGGGTCAGGCGAGCAGTACTTC
TRBD2,TRBV5-1,TRBJ2-7,many,CASSAGGAFVSYEQYF,TGCGCCAGCAGCGCCGGGGGGGCGTTTGTCTCCTACGAGCAGTACTTC
.,TRBV2,TRBJ2-2,many,CASRDSAGGELFF,TGTGCCAGCAGGGACTCAGCTGGCGGGGAGCTGTTTTTT
.,TRBV30,TRBJ1-1,.,CAWGRGYPNTEAFF,TGTGCCTGGGGGAGAGGATACCCCAACACTGAAGCTTTCTTT
.,TRBV20-1,TRBJ2-7,.,CSAFTGGTYGQYF,TGCAGCGCTTTCACGGGCGGTACCTACGGGCAGTACTTC